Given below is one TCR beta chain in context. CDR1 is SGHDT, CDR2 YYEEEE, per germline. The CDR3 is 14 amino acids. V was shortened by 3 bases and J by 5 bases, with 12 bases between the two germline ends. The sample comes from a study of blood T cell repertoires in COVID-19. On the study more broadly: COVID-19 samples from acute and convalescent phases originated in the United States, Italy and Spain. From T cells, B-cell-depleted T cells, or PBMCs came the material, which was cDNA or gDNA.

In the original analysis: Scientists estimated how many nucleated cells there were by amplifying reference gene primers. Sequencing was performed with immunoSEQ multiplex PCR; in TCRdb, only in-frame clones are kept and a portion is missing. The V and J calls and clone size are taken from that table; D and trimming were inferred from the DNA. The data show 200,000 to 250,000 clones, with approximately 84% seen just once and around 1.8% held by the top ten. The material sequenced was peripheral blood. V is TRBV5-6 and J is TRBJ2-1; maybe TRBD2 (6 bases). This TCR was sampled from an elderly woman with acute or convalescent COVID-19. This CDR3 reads CASSWELANNEQFF. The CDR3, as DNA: TGTGCCAGCAGCTGGGAACTAGCAAACAATGAGCAGTTCTTC.